These T cell receptor beta chains were read from a single sample in a study of cytomegalovirus exposure and HLA in healthy donors. Using immunoSEQ multiplex PCR, the repertoire was profiled, and TCRdb retains in-frame clones only, with some absent. The sample yields 100,000 or so clones, around 84% seen once. The source material was PBMCs. The receptor set was obtained from a man aged 25 to 45 in good health and CMV-seronegative. Each CDR3 is given with its conserved first and last residue. Fields, in order: D gene, J gene, clone size, V gene, CDR3 DNA, CDR3 protein. A D gene is named only where the DNA matches it firmly. Clone size is given for some rows only: seen once, a few or many times, or a class if the clone is expanded.

D: TRBD1
J: TRBJ2-3
size: few
V: TRBV28
DNA: TGTGCCAGCAGTTTAGGACAGGCCGCTTTAGATACGCAGTATTTT
CDR3: CASSLGQAALDTQYF

D: NA
J: TRBJ1-5
size: NA
V: TRBV28
DNA: TGTGCCAGCAGTTTGTTCGCAGACAATCAGCCCCAGCATTTT
CDR3: CASSLFADNQPQHF

D: TRBD1
J: TRBJ1-2
size: NA
V: TRBV2
DNA: TGTGCCAGCAGTGCTATGACAGGGGCGCCCTATGGCTACACCTTC
CDR3: CASSAMTGAPYGYTF

D: NA
J: TRBJ1-1
size: NA
V: TRBV19
DNA: TGTGCCAGTAGTATAGGCCGGACTGGCACTGAAGCTTTCTTT
CDR3: CASSIGRTGTEAFF

D: NA
J: TRBJ1-6
size: NA
V: TRBV15
DNA: TGTGCCACCAGCAGACAGGGTTATAATTCACCCCTCCACTTT
CDR3: CATSRQGYNSPLHF

D: TRBD1
J: TRBJ2-3
size: NA
V: TRBV4-1
DNA: TGCGCCAGCAGCCAAGTCGAGGGGGCATCAGATACGCAGTATTTT
CDR3: CASSQVEGASDTQYF

D: NA
J: TRBJ2-5
size: NA
V: TRBV15
DNA: TGTGCCACCAGCGCCCGGGGGGCGCAAGAGACCCAGTACTTC
CDR3: CATSARGAQETQYF

D: TRBD1
J: TRBJ1-6
size: NA
V: TRBV19
DNA: TGTGCCAGTAGTATCAGGGCCGACAGGGGAAGCTCCTATAATTCACCCCTCCACTTT
CDR3: CASSIRADRGSSYNSPLHF

D: NA
J: TRBJ2-6
size: NA
V: TRBV15
DNA: TGTGCCACCAGCAGGGACAGTTACTCTGGGGCCAACGTCCTGACTTTC
CDR3: CATSRDSYSGANVLTF

D: TRBD1
J: TRBJ2-2
size: NA
V: TRBV5-4
DNA: TGTGCCAGCAGCCCGACAGGGGTCGGCGTCGGGGAGCTGTTTTTT
CDR3: CASSPTGVGVGELFF

D: TRBD1
J: TRBJ1-2
size: NA
V: TRBV19
DNA: TGTGCCAGTAGTACCCGGACAGGGTTGGGCTATGGCTACACCTTC
CDR3: CASSTRTGLGYGYTF

D: TRBD1
J: TRBJ1-5
size: NA
V: TRBV5-8
DNA: TGTGCCAGCAGCTTGCCTAAAACCCGGGACAGGGGGTTCCAGCCCCAGCATTTT
CDR3: CASSLPKTRDRGFQPQHF

D: NA
J: TRBJ1-1
size: NA
V: TRBV4-1
DNA: TGCGCCAGCAGCCAAGACAGGCTGAACACTGAAGCTTTCTTT
CDR3: CASSQDRLNTEAFF

D: NA
J: TRBJ1-3
size: NA
V: TRBV6-1
DNA: TGTGCCAGCAGCGAGACAGGTGCTGGAAACACCATATATTTT
CDR3: CASSETGAGNTIYF

D: TRBD1
J: TRBJ2-7
size: NA
V: TRBV7-2
DNA: TGTGCCAGCAGCTTCCAAGGACAGGGATCCGCCGAGCAGTACTTC
CDR3: CASSFQGQGSAEQYF

D: NA
J: TRBJ2-6
size: NA
V: TRBV7-8
DNA: TGTGCCAGCAGCTTAGGTTATTCTGGGGCCAACGTCCTGACTTTC
CDR3: CASSLGYSGANVLTF

D: NA
J: TRBJ1-4
size: NA
V: TRBV6-6
DNA: TGTGCCAGCAGTTACCCGGGACAAGAAAATGAAAAACTGTTTTTT
CDR3: CASSYPGQENEKLFF

D: NA
J: TRBJ2-1
size: NA
V: TRBV2
DNA: TGTGCCAGCACTCACCCCGAGGCCGCCGCGTTCTTC
CDR3: CASTHPEAAAFF

D: NA
J: TRBJ1-2
size: NA
V: TRBV20-1
DNA: TGCAGTGCATATCTTCATGGCTACACCTTC
CDR3: CSAYLHGYTF

D: NA
J: TRBJ1-5
size: few
V: TRBV4-1
DNA: TGCGCCAGCAGCCAAGTGGCTCACAATCAGCCCCAGCATTTT
CDR3: CASSQVAHNQPQHF

D: NA
J: TRBJ1-1
size: NA
V: TRBV25-1
DNA: TGTGCCAGCAGTGAACAGGGCGGGGTGAACACTGAAGCTTTCTTT
CDR3: CASSEQGGVNTEAFF

D: NA
J: TRBJ2-3
size: NA
V: TRBV18
DNA: TGTGCCAGCTCACCACCGGCAGGCACAGATACGCAGTATTTT
CDR3: CASSPPAGTDTQYF

D: TRBD1
J: TRBJ2-2
size: NA
V: TRBV5-1
DNA: TGCGCCAGCGGACAGGATAACACCGGGGAGCTGTTTTTT
CDR3: CASGQDNTGELFF

D: NA
J: TRBJ1-3
size: NA
V: TRBV27
DNA: TGTGCCAGCAGTTTATGGGGGGGCGCGGGAAACACCATATATTTT
CDR3: CASSLWGGAGNTIYF

D: TRBD1
J: TRBJ1-1
size: few
V: TRBV11-3
DNA: TGTGCCAGCAGCCAAGCCTCCGGGACAGGGGACACTGAAGCTTTCTTT
CDR3: CASSQASGTGDTEAFF

D: NA
J: TRBJ1-5
size: NA
V: TRBV30
DNA: TGTGCCTGGAGTGTACGGGGGGGCCTTCAGCCCCAGCATTTT
CDR3: CAWSVRGGLQPQHF

D: TRBD1
J: TRBJ2-2
size: NA
V: TRBV9
DNA: TGTGCCAGCAGCGTAGCTACAGGGGTGAACACCGGGGAGCTGTTTTTT
CDR3: CASSVATGVNTGELFF

D: TRBD2
J: TRBJ2-3
size: NA
V: TRBV9
DNA: TGTGCCAGCAGCGTAGATGGCAGCTGGGCGGGGGGCACAGATACGCAGTATTTT
CDR3: CASSVDGSWAGGTDTQYF

D: TRBD2
J: TRBJ2-7
size: once
V: TRBV2
DNA: TGTGCCAGCAGGGGCGGGACTAGCGGGGGGGCCTCCGAGCAGTACTTC
CDR3: CASRGGTSGGASEQYF

D: TRBD2
J: TRBJ2-5
size: NA
V: TRBV11-3
DNA: TGTGCCAGCAGCTTAGGTTTGGGACTAGCCCACCAAGAGACCCAGTACTTC
CDR3: CASSLGLGLAHQETQYF

D: TRBD1
J: TRBJ2-7
size: NA
V: TRBV28
DNA: TGTGCCAGCATGACAGGGGGCGCCGGCTACGAGCAGTACTTC
CDR3: CASMTGGAGYEQYF

D: NA
J: TRBJ1-2
size: NA
V: TRBV6-5
DNA: TGTGCCAGCAGTCCAGGGTATCGAGGCTACACCTTC
CDR3: CASSPGYRGYTF

D: NA
J: TRBJ1-4
size: NA
V: TRBV9
DNA: TGTGCCAGCAGCGTAGTGGGAGAAGCTAATGAAAAACTGTTTTTT
CDR3: CASSVVGEANEKLFF

D: NA
J: TRBJ1-2
size: once
V: TRBV5-5
DNA: TGTGCCAGCAGCTTGTCACAGGAAAACTATGGCTACACCTTC
CDR3: CASSLSQENYGYTF

D: NA
J: TRBJ2-1
size: NA
V: TRBV7-6
DNA: TGTGCCAGCAGCTTAGCCAGGGGCCACAATGAGCAGTTCTTC
CDR3: CASSLARGHNEQFF

D: NA
J: TRBJ2-7
size: NA
V: TRBV29-1
DNA: TGCAGCGTCAGTCGACAGAGAAGGACCTACGAGCAGTACTTC
CDR3: CSVSRQRRTYEQYF

D: NA
J: TRBJ2-7
size: NA
V: TRBV6-5
DNA: TGTGCCAGCAGCCGGGACACCGTCGAGCAGTACTTC
CDR3: CASSRDTVEQYF

D: TRBD1
J: TRBJ1-1
size: NA
V: TRBV6-4
DNA: TGTGCCAGCAGCGCCCGGACAGGGGGCGGTCGCGCTTTCTTT
CDR3: CASSARTGGGRAFF

D: NA
J: TRBJ2-7
size: few
V: TRBV19
DNA: TGTGCCAGTAGTCCGGGGAACCACGAGCAGTACTTC
CDR3: CASSPGNHEQYF

D: TRBD1
J: TRBJ1-5
size: NA
V: TRBV13
DNA: TGTGCCAGCAGCCACAAAGGGGGCGACCATAGCAATCAGCCCCAGCATTTT
CDR3: CASSHKGGDHSNQPQHF

D: NA
J: TRBJ2-5
size: NA
V: TRBV19
DNA: TGTGCCAGTAGTGAGTCTGAGACCCAGTACTTC
CDR3: CASSESETQYF

D: TRBD1
J: TRBJ2-7
size: NA
V: TRBV28
DNA: TGTGCCAGCAGTTCGGGACAGGGGGCTTTGATAGACGAGCAGTACTTC
CDR3: CASSSGQGALIDEQYF

D: NA
J: TRBJ2-1
size: NA
V: TRBV21-1
DNA: TGTGCCAGCAGCAAAGCGGACAAGGATGAGCAGTTCTTC
CDR3: CASSKADKDEQFF